This T cell receptor (beta chain) was recorded in a study of T-cell reconstitution after alpha-beta-depleted transplantation in children. Trimming cost V 5 bases and J 6 bases; bases outside gene matches: 10. This CDR3 has 16 residues. CDR1 and CDR2 from the germline V gene are LGHDT and YNNKEL (reference sequence). In the case of this clonotype: Antigen unknown.

Unique molecular identifiers were used in preparing the TCRbeta library. TCRdb redid the calling of the PCR reads with MiXCR, one entry per CDR3 protein. In the table there are 500,000 to 750,000 distinct CDR3 sequences, approximately 13% of which are singletons. Notes on the study in general: T-cell numbers and diversity one year post-transplant derived largely from freshly generated T cells. Reportedly, alpha-beta T cells present about two months post-transplant originated from several hundred expanded clones of graft origin. Surviving recipient T cells and thymic progenitors underlay high day-60 TCRbeta diversity in some patients.

The V and J genes are TRBV3-1 and TRBJ2-3; the match to TRBD2 covers 11 bases. Specimen: PBMCs, mostly from graft donor cells, collected 360 days after TCRalphabeta/CD19-depleted stem cell transplant. The sequence derives from a male patient aged 10-17 years who had a stem cell transplant for acute myeloid leukemia, so the T cells may come from the graft donor. The CDR3 DNA sequence: TGTGCCAGCAGCGCGGTAGCGGGAGGGCCTTGGGATACGCAGTATTTT. Protein sequence: CASSAVAGGPWDTQYF.